This note documents a single T cell receptor beta chain sequence. The entry originates in a study of CD8 T cells in Susac syndrome. When the RNA was reverse transcribed, random hexamers were used with an input of about 0.5 to 1 ug. The authors amplified TCR beta CDR3 across 54 Vbeta and 13 Jbeta using immunoSEQ multiplex PCR. One entry per CDR3 protein results from TCRdb running MiXCR on the immunoSEQ multiplex PCR reads. The table has about 210,000 distinct CDR3 sequences, around 95% seen once. V was cut by 7 bases and J by 4 bases, with 10 bases left in between. CDR1 and CDR2 (germline): SQVTM, ANQGSEA. This CDR3 region has 11 residues.

The sequenced sample was CD4+ T cells from PBMCs. The chain employs TRBV29-1 and TRBJ1-2; the D is unclear. This sequence was found in a human donor with multiple sclerosis. CDR3 sequence (DNA): TGCAGCGCAAAGCACGTCTATGGCTACACCTTC. Translated, it gives CSAKHVYGYTF. The full variable domain, in which reference TRBV29-1 and TRBJ1-2 provide the parts outside the CDR3, is SAVISQKPSRDICQRGTSLTIQCQVDSQVTMMFWYRQQPGQSLTLIATANQGSEATYESGFVIDKFPISRPNLTFSTLTVSNMSPEDSSIYLCSAKHVYGYTFGSGTRLTVV.